The source of this T cell receptor beta chain is a study of blood T cells in healthy people across ages. Points on this clonotype: The junction departs from the called germline gene at one end, perhaps through a read error.

With a J-beta primer mix and a sample-barcoded 5' primer, a second PCR ran 7 to 11 cycles. TCRdb used MiXCR to reprocess the 5' RACE reads, holding one entry per CDR3 protein. The sample includes roughly 550,000 distinct CDR3 sequences, less than 25% of them seen just once. Extraction of total RNA produced a minimum of 5 micrograms from each sample. These data were also reused for a study on T cells of mothers and their children. From that report: Mothers and children who were related shared slightly more overlap than unrelated pairs, but not significantly more.

Sequenced input: blood. This receptor was identified in a boy between 10 and 17 years old in good health.

The CDR3 is CASSYRQGGGTNEKLFF. The CDR3 nucleotides read TGTGCCAGCAGTTATCGACAGGGGGGAGGCACTAATGAAAAACTATTTTTT. This chain joins TRBV27 and TRBJ1-4; 9 bases line up with TRBD1. This CDR3 comprises 17 residues. The V gene's germline CDR1 is MNHEY and CDR2 SMNVEV (reference sequence).